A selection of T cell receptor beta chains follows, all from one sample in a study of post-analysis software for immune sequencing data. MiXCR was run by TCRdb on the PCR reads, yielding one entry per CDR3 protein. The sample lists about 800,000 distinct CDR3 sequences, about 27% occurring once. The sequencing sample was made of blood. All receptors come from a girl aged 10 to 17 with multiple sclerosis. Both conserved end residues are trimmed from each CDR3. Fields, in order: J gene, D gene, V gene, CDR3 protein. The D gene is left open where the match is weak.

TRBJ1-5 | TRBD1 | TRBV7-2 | ASSLGQGGQPQH
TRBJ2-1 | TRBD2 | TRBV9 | ASSVGASGTGYEQF
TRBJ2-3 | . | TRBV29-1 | SVDTGTDTQY
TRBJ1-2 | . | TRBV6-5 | ASSPGTAWRGCT
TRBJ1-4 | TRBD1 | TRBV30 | AWSPAGQVNNEKLF
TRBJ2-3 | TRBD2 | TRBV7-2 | ASSLVGTSGADTQY
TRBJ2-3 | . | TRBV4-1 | ASSQGPRSETQY
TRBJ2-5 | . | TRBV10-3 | AISARYQETQY
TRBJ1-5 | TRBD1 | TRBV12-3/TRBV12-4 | ASRKQGYGQPQH
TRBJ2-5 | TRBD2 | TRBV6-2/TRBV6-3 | ASRLGTSGTLQETQY
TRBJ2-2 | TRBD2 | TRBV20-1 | SALGAGDTGELF
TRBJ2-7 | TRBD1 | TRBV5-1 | ASSMGTATFYEQY
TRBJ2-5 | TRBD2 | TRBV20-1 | SARGLAGVKTQY
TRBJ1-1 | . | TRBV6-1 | ASSIYGNTEAF
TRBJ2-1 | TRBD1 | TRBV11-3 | ASSSQGRSYNEQF
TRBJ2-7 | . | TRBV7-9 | ASSLALSEQY
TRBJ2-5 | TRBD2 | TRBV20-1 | SAQDYAETSGQETQY
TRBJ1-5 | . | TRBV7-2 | ASSPRQDQPQH